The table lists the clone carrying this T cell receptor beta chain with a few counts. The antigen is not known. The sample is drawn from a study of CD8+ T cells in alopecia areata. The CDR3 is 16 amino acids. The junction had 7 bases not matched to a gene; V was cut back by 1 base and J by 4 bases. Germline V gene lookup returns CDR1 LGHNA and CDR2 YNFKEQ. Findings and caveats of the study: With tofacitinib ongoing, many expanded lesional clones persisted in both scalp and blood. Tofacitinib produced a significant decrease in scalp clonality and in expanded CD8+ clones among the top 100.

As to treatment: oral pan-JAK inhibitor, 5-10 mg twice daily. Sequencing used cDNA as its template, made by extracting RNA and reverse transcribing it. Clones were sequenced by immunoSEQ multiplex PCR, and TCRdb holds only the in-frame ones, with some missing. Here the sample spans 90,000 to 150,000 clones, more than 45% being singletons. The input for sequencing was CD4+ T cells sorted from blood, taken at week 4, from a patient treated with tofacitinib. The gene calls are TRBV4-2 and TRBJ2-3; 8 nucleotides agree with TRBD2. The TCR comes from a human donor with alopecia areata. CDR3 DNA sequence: TGTGCCAGCAGCCAAGTTGGGTCGGGAGGGCCAGATACGCAGTATTTT. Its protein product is CASSQVGSGGPDTQYF.